The clone carrying this TCR beta chain was observed a handful of times. TCRdb keeps only in-frame clones here, not all; method: immunoSEQ multiplex PCR. Of 60,000 to 85,000 clones detected, roughly 86% appear once; the ten largest clones hold around 35%. With 6 bases clipped from V and 1 base from J, the junction kept 12 bases outside the gene matches. This CDR3 contains 17 residues. Germline lookup yields CDR1 SGHVS and CDR2 FQNEAQ. The data originate from a study of blood T cell repertoires in COVID-19. The V gene is TRBV7-8, the J gene TRBJ1-3; 7 bases map to TRBD1. This TCR was recovered from a man between 65 and 80 years old with acute or convalescent COVID-19. Sequenced sample: peripheral blood. The CDR3 reads CASRYSGGGRSGNTIYF. The CDR3 DNA reads as TGTGCCAGCAGATACAGCGGAGGGGGCAGGTCTGGAAACACCATATATTTT. Full variable domain (outside the CDR3, taken from reference TRBV7-8 and TRBJ1-3): GAGVSQSPRYKVAKRGQDVALRCDPISGHVSLFWYQQALGQGPEFLTYFQNEAQLDKSGLPSDRFFAERPEGSVSTLKIQRTQQEDSAVYLCASRYSGGGRSGNTIYFGEGSWLTVV.